This T cell receptor (beta chain) originates from a study of control samples from healthy donors and cancer patients. This CDR3 spans 15 amino acids. CDR1 is SGHRS and CDR2 is YFSETQ in the germline V gene. V dropped 1 base and J dropped 7 bases, with 15 bases sitting between them. This table comes from immunoSEQ multiplex PCR, and its TCRdb copy is limited to in-frame clones, with some not included. The sample has roughly 180,000 clones; 80% to 95% are singletons. Sequenced input: blood. This rearrangement joins TRBV5-1 to TRBJ2-1; a weak D match, TRBD2 (7 bases). The clonotype originates from a middle-aged woman in good health. CDR3: CASSLNIGGGNEQFF. The CDR3 DNA reads TGCGCCAGCAGCTTGAATATAGGGGGAGGGAATGAGCAGTTCTTC. The whole variable domain, filled in from reference TRBV5-1 and TRBJ2-1, reads KAGVTQTPRYLIKTRGQQVTLSCSPISGHRSVSWYQQTPGQGLQFLFEYFSETQRNKGNFPGRFSGRQFSNSRSEMNVSTLELGDSALYLCASSLNIGGGNEQFFGPGTRLTVL.